This is a list of T cell receptor beta chains from one sample in a study of cytomegalovirus exposure and HLA in healthy donors. TCRdb's table, derived via immunoSEQ multiplex PCR, lists solely in-frame clones and lacks some. The sample lists about 160,000 clones, about 80% seen once, with approximately 4.8% in the top ten. Sequenced sample: PBMCs. These receptors were obtained from a man aged 25 to 40 in good health and CMV-seronegative. Each CDR3 is given with its conserved first and last residue. D genes are given only for firm matches. Rows may omit the clone size; those that give it use once, few, many or a size class.

clone size	D gene	V gene	CDR3 protein
NA	NA	TRBV7-9	CASSLEEGGWTEAFF
NA	NA	TRBV6-4	CASSDSFRGGGYTF
NA	NA	TRBV13	CASSLNLLYEQYF
NA	TRBD1	TRBV28	CASSPQGGQGSNTEAFF
once	TRBD2	TRBV28	CASSSLLGGGTMADTQYF
NA	TRBD1	TRBV30	CAWSGQGNTEAFF
NA	TRBD1	TRBV14	CASSRTTGVTTEAFF
NA	TRBD1	TRBV11-2	CASSPRTGASYEQYF
NA	TRBD2	TRBV28	CASSPGLAIHEQYF
NA	NA	TRBV7-2	CASSLVARSGYTF
once	NA	TRBV30	CAWRNQGYTF
NA	TRBD1	TRBV13	CASSLVSGQGSGELFF
NA	NA	TRBV5-1	CASSLGGTQNEKLFF
NA	TRBD1	TRBV27	CASSLTDRGQDGYTF
NA	TRBD1	TRBV10-3	CAISESGQAYNSPLHF
NA	TRBD1	TRBV28	CASGLGQFEEQYF
NA	TRBD1	TRBV29-1	CSVDGRGLDGYTF
NA	NA	TRBV13	CASSSRLSYEQYF
NA	TRBD1	TRBV4-2	CASSQAGGQGANSPLHF
NA	NA	TRBV9	CASSVEAEETQYF
NA	NA	TRBV21-1	CASSSNSGRCHNEQFF
NA	NA	TRBV7-9	CASTHNPTEAFF
few	NA	TRBV27	CASSLGGGAYEQYF
NA	TRBD1	TRBV6-1	CASSEVLGQGAAGRYF
NA	NA	TRBV29-1	CSVEDEVDTQYF
NA	TRBD2	TRBV9	CASSVVRFERGAVSTGELFF
NA	TRBD1	TRBV2	CASSVNPDRLSFF
few	NA	TRBV28	CASSLGQLYGYTF
NA	TRBD2	TRBV28	CASSSPMTSGGFYNEQFF
NA	NA	TRBV5-1	CASSLGGVSNTEAFF
NA	NA	TRBV27	CASSFSPNQPQHF
NA	TRBD1	TRBV9	CASSASGTGGTSTF
NA	TRBD1	TRBV6-1	CASTRGTGGQPQHF
NA	NA	TRBV6-1	CASSDLAGLTDEQYF
NA	NA	TRBV27	CASSLSGQPFYEQYF
once	NA	TRBV19	CATSYYGGGYTF
few	TRBD1	TRBV5-1	CASSLETGGFTEAFF
NA	TRBD2	TRBV5-6	CASSLFLAGGYNTDTQYF
NA	NA	TRBV19	CASSIDRGGYTF
NA	NA	TRBV7-9	CASSRVGTTKSEQYF
NA	TRBD1	TRBV2	CASRQDRVGETQYF
NA	NA	TRBV25-1	CASRQGRDTEAFF
once	NA	TRBV7-9	CSSSLSGGTEAFF
NA	NA	TRBV9	CASSPRVNTEAFF
NA	NA	TRBV7-2	CASSPFIDYEQYF
NA	TRBD2	TRBV30	CAWGGLAGRMYEQYF
NA	NA	TRBV10-3	CAISEVPPTSKAFF
NA	TRBD1	TRBV27	CASSFGQGTNTGELFF
NA	TRBD1	TRBV28	CASSLMGQGGMSGNTIYF
few	NA	TRBV13	CASSSNRWAAEAFF
NA	NA	TRBV18	CASSPAGRVRNTEAFF